The rows below give T cell receptor beta chains drawn from one sample of a study of cytotoxic CD8 clonotypes in ibrutinib-treated CLL. Repertoires were generated with immunoSEQ multiplex PCR, while TCRdb's copy carries only in-frame clones and drops some. The sample lists about 25,000 clones; 78% were seen once. The specimen comprised PBMCs, sampled before ibrutinib treatment. The source is a human donor with chronic lymphocytic leukemia. The CDR3 runs from the conserved cysteine through the conserved F or W. D genes are given only for firm matches. The size field is filled for only some rows; it gives once, few, many or a size class.

length: 13
V: TRBV29-1
size: .
D: TRBD2
J: TRBJ2-1
CDR3: CSGLGLAGVEQFF
DNA: TGCAGCGGACTGGGACTAGCGGGAGTTGAGCAGTTCTTC

length: 15
V: TRBV7-9
size: .
D: .
J: TRBJ1-1
CDR3: CASSSILVRTTEAFF
DNA: TGTGCCAGCAGCTCCATCTTAGTTAGGACGACTGAAGCTTTCTTT

length: 15
V: TRBV5-3
size: .
D: TRBD1
J: TRBJ2-7
CDR3: CARSCPTGELYEQYF
DNA: TGTGCCAGAAGCTGTCCTACAGGGGAACTCTACGAGCAGTACTTC

length: 17
V: TRBV27
size: few
D: TRBD2
J: TRBJ2-7
CDR3: CASSLKSGLAFSYEQYF
DNA: TGTGCCAGCAGTTTAAAATCGGGACTAGCCTTTTCCTACGAGCAGTACTTC

length: 15
V: TRBV2
size: medium-sized
D: TRBD2
J: TRBJ2-7
CDR3: CASSYMTSGTREQYF
DNA: TGTGCCAGCAGCTACATGACTAGCGGGACGCGAGAGCAGTACTTC

length: 18
V: TRBV5-4
size: .
D: TRBD1
J: TRBJ1-2
CDR3: CASSLVGRGTSYLHGYTF
DNA: TGTGCCAGCAGCTTGGTTGGCAGGGGGACTTCCTACCTCCATGGCTACACCTTC

length: 15
V: TRBV28
size: .
D: TRBD1
J: TRBJ1-3
CDR3: CASSLYTGGGNTIYF
DNA: TGTGCCAGCAGTTTATATACAGGGGGAGGAAACACCATATATTTT

length: 12
V: TRBV10-3
size: few
D: .
J: TRBJ1-2
CDR3: CAIEDGTMGYTF
DNA: TGTGCCATCGAGGACGGCACTATGGGCTACACCTTC

length: 14
V: TRBV7-9
size: .
D: .
J: TRBJ1-2
CDR3: CASSRGMANYGYTF
DNA: TGTGCCAGCAGCCGTGGGATGGCTAACTATGGCTACACCTTC

length: 14
V: TRBV6-5
size: few
D: .
J: TRBJ2-3
CDR3: CASSVNDGQDTQYF
DNA: TGTGCCAGCAGCGTAAACGACGGACAGGATACGCAGTATTTT

length: 14
V: TRBV18
size: .
D: .
J: TRBJ1-2
CDR3: CASSPGRGPGGYTF
DNA: TGTGCCAGCTCACCCGGGCGGGGGCCCGGGGGCTACACCTTC

length: 16
V: TRBV7-2
size: .
D: TRBD1
J: TRBJ2-4
CDR3: CASSSGQDLAKNIQYF
DNA: TGTGCCAGCAGCTCGGGACAGGACCTAGCCAAAAACATTCAGTACTTC

length: 15
V: TRBV9
size: .
D: .
J: TRBJ2-7
CDR3: CASSVAAGDLYEQYF
DNA: TGTGCCAGCAGCGTAGCGGCTGGGGACCTCTACGAGCAGTACTTC

length: 15
V: TRBV10-3
size: .
D: .
J: TRBJ2-3
CDR3: CATKPGGISTDTQYF
DNA: TGTGCCACAAAACCCGGGGGAATTAGCACAGATACGCAGTATTTT

length: 17
V: TRBV18
size: .
D: TRBD2
J: TRBJ2-2
CDR3: CASSPNDGGLNTGELFF
DNA: TGTGCCAGCTCACCGAACGACGGGGGGTTGAACACCGGGGAGCTGTTTTTT

length: 15
V: TRBV14
size: few
D: TRBD1
J: TRBJ1-1
CDR3: CASSHLQGWVTEAFF
DNA: TGTGCCAGCAGCCACCTACAGGGGTGGGTCACTGAAGCTTTCTTT

length: 12
V: TRBV9
size: .
D: .
J: TRBJ2-4
CDR3: CASGREKNIQYF
DNA: TGTGCCAGCGGTCGGGAAAAGAACATTCAGTACTTC

length: 14
V: TRBV12-5
size: .
D: .
J: TRBJ1-3
CDR3: CASAPNRGLDTIYF
DNA: TGTGCTAGTGCCCCAAACAGAGGGCTTGACACCATATATTTT

length: 14
V: TRBV27
size: once
D: .
J: TRBJ2-7
CDR3: CASSLWAEGYEQYF
DNA: TGTGCCAGCAGTTTATGGGCGGAGGGCTACGAGCAGTACTTC

length: 15
V: TRBV7-2
size: .
D: .
J: TRBJ2-7
CDR3: CASSALRGRGYEQYF
DNA: TGTGCCAGCAGCGCCTTGAGGGGGAGAGGCTACGAGCAGTACTTC

length: 13
V: TRBV27
size: .
D: .
J: TRBJ2-3
CDR3: CASSLNRADTQYF
DNA: TGTGCCAGCAGTTTAAATAGGGCAGATACGCAGTATTTT

length: 13
V: TRBV6-4
size: few
D: .
J: TRBJ2-2
CDR3: CASSAGTTGELFF
DNA: TGTGCCAGCAGTGCCGGGACAACCGGGGAGCTGTTTTTT

length: 14
V: TRBV14
size: .
D: TRBD1
J: TRBJ2-1
CDR3: CASSLGQGGNEQFF
DNA: TGTGCCAGCAGCCTGGGACAGGGGGGCAATGAGCAGTTCTTC

length: 15
V: TRBV29-1
size: .
D: TRBD2
J: TRBJ2-2
CDR3: CSVGIGGGPYGELFF
DNA: TGCAGCGTTGGGATTGGGGGAGGGCCCTACGGGGAGCTGTTTTTT

length: 11
V: TRBV6-1
size: .
D: .
J: TRBJ2-3
CDR3: CASRREWAQYF
DNA: TGTGCCAGCAGACGGGAGTGGGCGCAGTATTTT

length: 11
V: TRBV19
size: .
D: .
J: TRBJ2-1
CDR3: CASTAYNEQFF
DNA: TGTGCCAGTACCGCGTACAATGAGCAGTTCTTC

length: 15
V: TRBV7-2
size: .
D: TRBD2
J: TRBJ2-7
CDR3: CASRSTSGRIDEQYF
DNA: TGTGCCAGCAGAAGTACTAGCGGGAGGATAGACGAGCAGTACTTC

length: 15
V: TRBV19
size: .
D: TRBD2
J: TRBJ2-3
CDR3: CASSRGGSDSDTQYF
DNA: TGTGCCAGTAGTCGCGGCGGGAGCGATAGCGATACGCAGTATTTT

length: 14
V: TRBV9
size: .
D: .
J: TRBJ1-4
CDR3: CASSVGQVNEKLFF
DNA: TGTGCCAGCAGCGTAGGACAGGTTAATGAAAAACTGTTTTTT

length: 18
V: TRBV1
size: .
D: .
J: TRBJ2-7
CDR3: CTSSQDRPARVGSYEQYF
DNA: TGCACCAGCAGCCAAGATAGGCCGGCCAGGGTAGGCTCCTACGAGCAGTACTTC

length: 15
V: TRBV6-4
size: .
D: .
J: TRBJ2-7
CDR3: CASSEGSPGAYEQYF
DNA: TGTGCCAGCAGTGAAGGGTCCCCGGGGGCCTACGAGCAGTACTTC

length: 15
V: TRBV14
size: .
D: .
J: TRBJ2-1
CDR3: CASSPQGSGYNEQFF
DNA: TGTGCCAGCAGCCCGCAGGGGTCCGGATACAATGAGCAGTTCTTC

length: 13
V: TRBV29-1
size: .
D: .
J: TRBJ1-1
CDR3: CSVEYGVDTEAFF
DNA: TGCAGCGTTGAATACGGGGTTGACACTGAAGCTTTCTTT

length: 15
V: TRBV7-3
size: .
D: .
J: TRBJ2-3
CDR3: CASSPRGGQSDTQYF
DNA: TGTGCCAGCAGCCCCAGAGGGGGGCAGTCAGATACGCAGTATTTT

length: 18
V: TRBV21-1
size: .
D: .
J: TRBJ2-5
CDR3: CASSKAPGFGRSLGTQYF
DNA: TGTGCCAGCAGCAAAGCGCCTGGATTCGGCCGGAGTTTGGGTACCCAGTACTTC

length: 17
V: TRBV7-2
size: .
D: TRBD2
J: TRBJ2-2
CDR3: CASSFRLAGGPTGELFF
DNA: TGTGCCAGCAGCTTCCGACTAGCGGGAGGGCCGACGGGGGAGCTGTTTTTT

length: 15
V: TRBV18
size: .
D: .
J: TRBJ2-2
CDR3: CASSTDRFLTGELFF
DNA: TGTGCCAGCTCTACCGACAGGTTCCTAACCGGGGAGCTGTTTTTT